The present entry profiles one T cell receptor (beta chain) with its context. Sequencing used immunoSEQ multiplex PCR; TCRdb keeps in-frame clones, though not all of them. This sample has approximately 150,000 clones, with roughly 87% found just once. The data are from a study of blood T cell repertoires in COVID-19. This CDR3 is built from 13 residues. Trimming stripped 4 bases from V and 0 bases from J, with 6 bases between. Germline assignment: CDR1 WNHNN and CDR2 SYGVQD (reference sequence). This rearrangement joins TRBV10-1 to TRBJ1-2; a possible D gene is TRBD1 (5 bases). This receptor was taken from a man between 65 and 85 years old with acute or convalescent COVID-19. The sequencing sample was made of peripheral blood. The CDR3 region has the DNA TGCGCCAGCAGTGCAGGGTCTAACTATGGCTACACCTTC. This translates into CASSAGSNYGYTF.